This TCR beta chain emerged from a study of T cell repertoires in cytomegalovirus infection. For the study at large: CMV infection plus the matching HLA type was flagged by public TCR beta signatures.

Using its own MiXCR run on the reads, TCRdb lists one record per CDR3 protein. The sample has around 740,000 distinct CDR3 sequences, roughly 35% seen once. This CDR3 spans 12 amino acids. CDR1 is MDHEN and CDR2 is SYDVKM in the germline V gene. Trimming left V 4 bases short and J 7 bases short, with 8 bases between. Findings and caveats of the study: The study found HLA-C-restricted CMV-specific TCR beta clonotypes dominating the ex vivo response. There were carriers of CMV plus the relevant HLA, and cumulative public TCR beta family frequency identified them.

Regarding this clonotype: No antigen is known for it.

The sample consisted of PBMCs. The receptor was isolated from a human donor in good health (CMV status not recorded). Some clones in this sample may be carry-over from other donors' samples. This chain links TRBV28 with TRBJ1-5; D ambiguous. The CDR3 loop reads CASSWSRQPQHF. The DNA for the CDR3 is TGTGCCAGCAGTTGGAGCCGGCAGCCCCAGCATTTT.